The sample holds a few counts of the clone carrying this T cell receptor beta chain. Its antigen is currently unknown. Quantitative barcoded 5'-RACE was used to prepare TCR beta libraries. TCRdb called the 5' RACE reads again in MiXCR, with one record for every CDR3 protein. Of around 340,000 distinct CDR3 sequences in the sample, about 15% were seen once. Germline CDR1 and CDR2: SGHRS and YFSETQ. The CDR3 runs 15 residues. V trimming: 0 bases; J trimming: 3 bases; junction bases outside the gene matches: 6. The sample originates from a study of CD8 T cells in ankylosing spondylitis. Findings of the study overall: Characteristic, it appeared, of ankylosing spondylitis blood was a TCR beta motif of roughly 8 highly homologous variants.

The V call is TRBV5-1, the J call TRBJ2-7, with 7 bases identical to TRBD1. The receptor's source is a male donor with ankylosing spondylitis or in good health (not recorded which). Sequenced material: blood, either unsorted or a sorted T cell fraction (not recorded which). The CDR3 protein is CASSLDPGQIYEQYF. The CDR3 DNA reads as TGCGCCAGCAGCTTGGACCCGGGACAGATCTACGAGCAGTACTTC.